The clone carrying this TCR beta chain was counted at least ten times. The junction does not match germline at one end; this may be a read error. The CDR3 covers 14 residues. In germline, CDR1 is SNHLY, CDR2 FYNNEI. Individually, TCR cDNA molecules were each labelled with a unique molecular identifier. Using its own MiXCR run on the 5' RACE reads, TCRdb lists one record per CDR3 protein. Of about 40,000 distinct CDR3 sequences in the sample, around 5.2% were seen once. These data are taken from a study of spatial heterogeneity in lung cancer. Looking at the study overall: Raw reads showed each unique TCR and UMI combination turning up more than ten times on average.

The time point here: sample taken at primary tumor resection. Unsorted samples of tumor, nontumor lung or frozen PBMC had their whole RNA sequenced. V is TRBV2 and J is TRBJ2-1; 7 bases align to TRBD1. The sequence was obtained from a female donor with early-stage non-small cell lung cancer. The sequencing here drew on PBMCs, taken at surgery. Here the CDR3 reads CPSREDRVSNEQFF. CDR3 DNA sequence: TGTCCCAGCAGAGAAGACAGGGTTAGCAATGAGCAGTTCTTC.